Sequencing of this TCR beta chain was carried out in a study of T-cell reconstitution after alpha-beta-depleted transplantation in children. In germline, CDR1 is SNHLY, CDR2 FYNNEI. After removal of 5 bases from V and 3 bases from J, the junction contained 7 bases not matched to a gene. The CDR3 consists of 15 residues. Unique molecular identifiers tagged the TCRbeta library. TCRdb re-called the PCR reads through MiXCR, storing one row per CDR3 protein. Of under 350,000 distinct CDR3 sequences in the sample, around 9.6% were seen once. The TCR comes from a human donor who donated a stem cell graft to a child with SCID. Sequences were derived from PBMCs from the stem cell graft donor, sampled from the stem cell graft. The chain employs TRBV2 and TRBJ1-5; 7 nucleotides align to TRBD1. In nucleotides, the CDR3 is TGTGCCAGCAGTTGGGGACAGTCAACCAATCAGCCCCAGCATTTT. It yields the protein CASSWGQSTNQPQHF.